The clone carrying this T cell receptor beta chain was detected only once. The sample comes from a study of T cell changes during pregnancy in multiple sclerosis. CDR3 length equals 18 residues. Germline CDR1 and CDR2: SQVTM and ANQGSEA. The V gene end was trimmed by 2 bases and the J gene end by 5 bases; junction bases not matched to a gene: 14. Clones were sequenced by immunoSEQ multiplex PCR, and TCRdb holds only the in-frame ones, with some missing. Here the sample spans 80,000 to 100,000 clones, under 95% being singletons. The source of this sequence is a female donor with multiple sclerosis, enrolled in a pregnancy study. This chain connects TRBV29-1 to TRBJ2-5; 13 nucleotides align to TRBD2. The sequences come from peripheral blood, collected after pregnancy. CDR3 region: CSVEPGLGRTSGSETQYF. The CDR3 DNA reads TGCAGCGTTGAACCCGGGCTCGGGAGGACTAGCGGGAGTGAGACCCAGTACTTC.